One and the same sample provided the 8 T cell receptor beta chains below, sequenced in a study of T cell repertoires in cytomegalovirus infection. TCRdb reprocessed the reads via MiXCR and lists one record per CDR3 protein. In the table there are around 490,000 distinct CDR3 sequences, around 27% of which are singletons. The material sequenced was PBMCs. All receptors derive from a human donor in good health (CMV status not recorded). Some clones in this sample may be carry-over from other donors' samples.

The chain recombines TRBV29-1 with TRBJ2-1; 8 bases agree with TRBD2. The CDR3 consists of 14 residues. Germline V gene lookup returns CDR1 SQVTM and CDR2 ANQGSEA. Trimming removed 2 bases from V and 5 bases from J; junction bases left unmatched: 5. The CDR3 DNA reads TGCAGCGTTGAATGGGTGGGACTAGACAATGAGCAGTTCTTC. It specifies CSVEWVGLDNEQFF.

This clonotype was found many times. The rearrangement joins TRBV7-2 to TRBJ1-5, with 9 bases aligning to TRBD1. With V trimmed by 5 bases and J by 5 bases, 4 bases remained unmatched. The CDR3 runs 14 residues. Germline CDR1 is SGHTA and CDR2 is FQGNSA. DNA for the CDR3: TGTGCCAGCAGCCGGGACAGGGCGGATCAGCCCCAGCATTTT. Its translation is CASSRDRADQPQHF. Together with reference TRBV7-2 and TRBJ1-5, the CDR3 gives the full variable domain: GAGVSQSPSNKVTEKGKDVELRCDPISGHTALYWYRQSLGQGLEFLIYFQGNSAPDKSGLPSDRFSAERTGGSVSTLTIQRTQQEDSAVYLCASSRDRADQPQHFGDGTRLSIL.

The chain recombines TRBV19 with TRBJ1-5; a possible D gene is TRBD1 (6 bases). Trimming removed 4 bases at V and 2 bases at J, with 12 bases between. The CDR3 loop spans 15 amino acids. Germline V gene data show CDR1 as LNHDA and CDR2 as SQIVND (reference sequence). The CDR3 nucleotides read TGTGCCAGTAGTACCGGACAGTGGGGCAATCAGCCCCAGCATTTT. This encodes CASSTGQWGNQPQHF.

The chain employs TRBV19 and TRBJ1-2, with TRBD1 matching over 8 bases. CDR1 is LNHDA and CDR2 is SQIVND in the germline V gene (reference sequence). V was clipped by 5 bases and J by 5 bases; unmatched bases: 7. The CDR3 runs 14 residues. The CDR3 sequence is CASSATGGSYGYTF. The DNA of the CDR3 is TGTGCCAGTAGTGCTACAGGGGGTTCATATGGCTACACCTTC.

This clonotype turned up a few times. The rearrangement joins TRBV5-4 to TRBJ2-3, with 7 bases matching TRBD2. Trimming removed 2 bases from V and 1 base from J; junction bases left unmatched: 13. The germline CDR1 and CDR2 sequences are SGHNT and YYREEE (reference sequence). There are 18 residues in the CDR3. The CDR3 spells CASSFHPSGLPGTDTQYF. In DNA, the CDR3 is TGTGCCAGCAGCTTTCATCCTAGCGGTTTACCTGGCACAGATACGCAGTATTTT.

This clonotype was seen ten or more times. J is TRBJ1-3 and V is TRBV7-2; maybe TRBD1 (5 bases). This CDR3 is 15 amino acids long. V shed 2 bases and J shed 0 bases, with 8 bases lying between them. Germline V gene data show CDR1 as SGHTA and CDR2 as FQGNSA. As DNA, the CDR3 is TGTGCCAGCAGCTTAAGGGGCCTCTCTGGAAACACCATATATTTT. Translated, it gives CASSLRGLSGNTIYF.

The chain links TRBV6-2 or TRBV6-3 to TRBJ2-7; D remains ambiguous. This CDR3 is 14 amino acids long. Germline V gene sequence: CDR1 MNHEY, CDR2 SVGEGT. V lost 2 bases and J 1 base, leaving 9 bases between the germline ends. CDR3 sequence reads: CASSYGGWSYEQYF. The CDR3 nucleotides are TGTGCCAGCAGTTACGGCGGCTGGTCCTACGAGCAGTACTTC.

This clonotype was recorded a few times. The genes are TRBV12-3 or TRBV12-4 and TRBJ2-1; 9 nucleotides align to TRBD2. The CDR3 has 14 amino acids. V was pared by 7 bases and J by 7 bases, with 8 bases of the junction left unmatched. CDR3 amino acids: CASTGVAGANEQFF. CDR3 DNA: TGTGCCAGCACCGGGGTAGCGGGAGCAAATGAGCAGTTCTTC.